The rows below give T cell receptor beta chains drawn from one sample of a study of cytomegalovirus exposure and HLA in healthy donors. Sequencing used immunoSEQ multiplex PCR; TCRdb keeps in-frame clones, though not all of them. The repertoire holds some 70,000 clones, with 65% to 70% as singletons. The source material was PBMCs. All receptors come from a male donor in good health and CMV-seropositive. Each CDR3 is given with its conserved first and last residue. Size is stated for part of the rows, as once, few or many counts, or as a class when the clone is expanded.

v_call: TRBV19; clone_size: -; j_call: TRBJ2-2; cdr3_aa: CASSKLASPGELFF
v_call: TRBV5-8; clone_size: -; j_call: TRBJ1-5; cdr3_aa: CASSLWVTGVSNQPQHF
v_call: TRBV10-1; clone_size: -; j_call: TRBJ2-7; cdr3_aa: CASSDAGQGIAPYEQYF
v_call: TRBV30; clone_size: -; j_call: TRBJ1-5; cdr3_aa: CAWRYRRQLNQPQHF
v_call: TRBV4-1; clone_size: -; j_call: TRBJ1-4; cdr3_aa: CASSQGQGVNEKLFF
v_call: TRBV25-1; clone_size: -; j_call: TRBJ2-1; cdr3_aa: CASSPREQGREQFF
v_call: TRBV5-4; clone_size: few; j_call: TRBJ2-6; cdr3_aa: CASSWSSGANVLTF
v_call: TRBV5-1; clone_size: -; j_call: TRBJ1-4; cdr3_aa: CASGDGVLNEKLFF
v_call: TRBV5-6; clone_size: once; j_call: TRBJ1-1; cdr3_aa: CASSLGPGQVDTNTEAFF
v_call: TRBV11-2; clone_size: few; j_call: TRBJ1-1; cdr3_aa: CASSLGLRPTEAFF
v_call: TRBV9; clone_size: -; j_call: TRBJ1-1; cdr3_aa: CASSVGGRGGNTEAFF
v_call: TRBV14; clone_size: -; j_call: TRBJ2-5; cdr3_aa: CASSLKTSGSQETQYF
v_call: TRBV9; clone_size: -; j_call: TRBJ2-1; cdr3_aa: CASSSRGGLYNEQFF
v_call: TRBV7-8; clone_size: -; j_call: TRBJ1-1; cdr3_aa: CASSEQGKNTEAFF
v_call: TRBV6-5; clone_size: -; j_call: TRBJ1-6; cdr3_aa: CASRFGQGSISPLHF
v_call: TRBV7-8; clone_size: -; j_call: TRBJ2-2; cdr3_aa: CASSLAGADTGELFF
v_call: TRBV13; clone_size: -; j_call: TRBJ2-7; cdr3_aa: CASSLGVGNYEQYF
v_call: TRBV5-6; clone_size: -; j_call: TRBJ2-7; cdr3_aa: CASSQTESGVDEQYF
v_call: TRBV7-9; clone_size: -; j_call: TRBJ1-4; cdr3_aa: CSSSLARVGDNEKLFF
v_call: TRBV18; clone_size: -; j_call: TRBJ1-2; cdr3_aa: CASSPAQGHYGYTF
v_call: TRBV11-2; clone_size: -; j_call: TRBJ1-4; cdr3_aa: CASSSLWDRGREKLFF
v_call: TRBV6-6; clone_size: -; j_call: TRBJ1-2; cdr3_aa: CASNRDRGIYGYTF
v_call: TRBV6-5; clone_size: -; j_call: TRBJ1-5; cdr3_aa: CASSRERRFQPQHF
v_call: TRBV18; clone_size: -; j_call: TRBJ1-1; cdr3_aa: CASSPPSAEAFF
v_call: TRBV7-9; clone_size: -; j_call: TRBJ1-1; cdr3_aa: CASSAQGHTEAFF
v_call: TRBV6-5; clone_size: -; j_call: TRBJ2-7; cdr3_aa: CASRGTGDEQYF
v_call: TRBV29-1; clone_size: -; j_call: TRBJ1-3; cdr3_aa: CSVLVGGDTIYF
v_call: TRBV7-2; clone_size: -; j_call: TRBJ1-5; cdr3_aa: CASSPEGGTRPQHF
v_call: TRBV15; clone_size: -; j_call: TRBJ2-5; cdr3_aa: CATSSVSGLAAQETQYF
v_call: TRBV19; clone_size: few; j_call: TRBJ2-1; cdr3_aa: CASSILAGPLSYNEQFF
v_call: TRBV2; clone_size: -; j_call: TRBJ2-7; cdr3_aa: CASSEAGTSSYEQYF
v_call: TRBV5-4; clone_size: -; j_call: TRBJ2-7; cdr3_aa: CASSQASGGNSYEQYF
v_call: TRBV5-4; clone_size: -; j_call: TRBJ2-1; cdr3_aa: CASSKVTGYNEQFF
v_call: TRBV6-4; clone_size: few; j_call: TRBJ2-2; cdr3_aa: CASSAGQGNTGELFF